Each of the 16 T cell receptor beta chains below was sequenced from the same sample in a study of T-cell reconstitution after alpha-beta-depleted transplantation in children. The authors prepared the TCRbeta library with unique molecular identifiers. TCRdb processed the PCR reads anew with MiXCR; each CDR3 protein has one entry. The data show 600,000 to 700,000 distinct CDR3 sequences, with around 16% seen just once and 1.1% held by the top ten. This specimen was PBMCs from the stem cell graft donor, taken from the stem cell graft. The receptors stem from a human donor who donated a stem cell graft to a child with acute myeloid leukemia.

This chain uses TRBV12-3 or TRBV12-4 with TRBJ2-1; maybe TRBD2 (6 bases). Trimming took 6 bases from V and 6 from J, leaving 18 bases between them. The CDR3 spans 15 residues. DNA for the CDR3: TGTGCCAGCAGCCTCCGGGGGATGTCGAGCAATGAGCAGTTCTTC. Translated, it gives CASSLRGMSSNEQFF.

In this sample, this clonotype turned up many times. For the CDR3, the DNA is TGCAGCGTTGTAGGGACTAGGGAAAGAGTTGGTCGCTGGGATACGCAGTATTTT. Protein product: CSVVGTRERVGRWDTQYF. The V gene is TRBV29-1, the J gene TRBJ2-3, with 8 bases matching TRBD2. Germline V lookup: CDR1 SQVTM, CDR2 ANQGSEA. CDR3 length: 18 amino acids. With 4 bases clipped from V and 6 bases from J, the junction kept 21 bases outside the gene matches.

The chain is built from TRBV9 and TRBJ2-7; 9 nucleotides align to TRBD1. J lost 2 bases, V lost 1 base, and 13 bases had no gene match. Germline values: CDR1 SGDLS, CDR2 YYNGEE. This CDR3 has 18 residues. CDR3 protein: CASSVRSHGQGFPYEQYV. CDR3 nucleotide sequence: TGTGCCAGCAGCGTACGGAGCCACGGACAGGGGTTCCCCTACGAGCAGTACGTC.

Regarding this clonotype: A much larger clone lies one base from this, so it may be a read error. This chain connects TRBV7-3 to TRBJ1-1; 7 bases are shared with TRBD1. The J segment lost 0 bases and the V segment lost 0 bases, leaving 13 bases of the junction unmatched. Looked up from germline, CDR1 is SGHTA and CDR2 is FQGTGA. The CDR3 has 19 amino acids. The CDR3 DNA reads as TGTGCCAGCAGCTTAACGGGGGCGAGGACAGGCGAGGTGAACACTGAAGCTTTCTTT. It is translated as CASSLTGARTGEVNTEAFF.

This chain links TRBV5-1 with TRBJ2-1; 7 bases are a match to TRBD1. The germline V gene encodes CDR1 SGHRS and CDR2 YFSETQ. V trimming: 4 bases; J trimming: 4 bases; junction bases outside the gene matches: 5. CDR3 length: 14 residues. CDR3 protein: CASSEGQNYNEQFF. DNA for the CDR3: TGCGCCAGCAGCGAGGGACAGAATTACAATGAGCAGTTCTTC. Full variable domain (outside the CDR3, taken from reference TRBV5-1 and TRBJ2-1): KAGVTQTPRYLIKTRGQQVTLSCSPISGHRSVSWYQQTPGQGLQFLFEYFSETQRNKGNFPGRFSGRQFSNSRSEMNVSTLELGDSALYLCASSEGQNYNEQFFGPGTRLTVL.

To note about this clonotype: This may stem from a read error, because a much larger clone lies one nucleotide away. The V and J genes are TRBV7-2 and TRBJ1-2, with D maybe TRBD1 (5 bases). The germline gives CDR1 SGHTA, CDR2 FQGNSA. V lost 7 bases and J lost 5, with 11 bases in between. This CDR3 is built from 12 residues. CDR3 coding DNA: TGTGCCAGCAACCAAGACAGTTATGGCTACACCTTC. The encoded protein is CASNQDSYGYTF.

This clonotype was recorded at least ten times. This rearrangement joins TRBV20-1 to TRBJ1-4; D unclear. Germline CDR1 and CDR2: DFQATT and SNEGSKA (reference sequence). The CDR3 runs to 14 residues. Trimming pared 0 bases from V and 11 bases from J, leaving 16 bases between. The CDR3 sequence is CSARERARLGKLFF. The CDR3 DNA reads TGCAGTGCTAGAGAGCGGGCCAGACTGGGGAAACTGTTTTTT.

A note on this clonotype: A read error may be the cause here, since a much bigger clone is one base away. The V gene is TRBV20-1, the J gene TRBJ1-1, with D maybe TRBD1 (5 bases). This CDR3 is 12 amino acids long. Germline V gene data show CDR1 as DFQATT and CDR2 as SNEGSKA (reference sequence). The chain's CDR3 is CGARNRQLEAFF. Written as DNA, the CDR3 is TGCGGTGCTCGAAATCGACAGCTTGAAGCTTTCTTT.

The chain uses TRBV7-9 and TRBJ2-5; D possibly corresponds to TRBD1 (6 bases). Deletions cut 0 bases from V and 7 bases from J, with 15 bases between. From germline, CDR1 is SEHNR and CDR2 FQNEAQ (reference sequence). The CDR3 covers 15 residues. The DNA of the CDR3 is TGTGCCAGCAGCTTAGCCCTTACAGGGCCCCCGACCCAGTACTTC. Translating it yields CASSLALTGPPTQYF.

A few counts support this clonotype. The chain recombines TRBV7-2 with TRBJ1-2; perhaps TRBD1 as D (6 bases). Trimming pared 1 base from V and 5 bases from J, leaving 14 bases between. The CDR3 runs to 15 residues. Germline CDR1 and CDR2: SGHTA and FQGNSA. Here the CDR3 DNA reads TGTGCCAGCAGCTTAGATGAGGGGGTCGGATATGGCTACACCTTC. As protein: CASSLDEGVGYGYTF.

Here the CDR3 reads CASSLGFGTNEKLFF. DNA for the CDR3: TGTGCCAGCAGCTTGGGGTTTGGAACTAATGAAAAACTGTTTTTT. This chain uses TRBV5-4 with TRBJ1-4; D gene ambiguous. The length of the CDR3 is 15 residues. Trimming took 0 bases from V and 1 from J, leaving 7 bases between them. Per germline, CDR1 SGHNT and CDR2 YYREEE (reference sequence).

This chain joins TRBV7-2 and TRBJ2-3; D gene ambiguous. Germline V gene data show CDR1 as SGHTA and CDR2 as FQGNSA. The CDR3 has 15 amino acids. Trimming pared 2 bases from V and 7 bases from J, leaving 16 bases between. The CDR3 nucleotides are TGTGCCAGCAGCTTACTGTCCAGCCTGGCAAATACGCAGTATTTT. Its protein is CASSLLSSLANTQYF.

This clonotype was seen only a few times. This rearrangement joins TRBV27 to TRBJ2-1, with 7 bases fitting TRBD2. CDR3 length: 11 amino acids. Unmatched junction bases numbered 4, after V lost 3 bases and J lost 14 bases. CDR1 and CDR2 from the germline V gene are MNHEY and SMNVEV (reference sequence). The CDR3 is CASSLSGAEFF. DNA for the CDR3: TGTGCCAGCAGTTTGAGCGGGGCGGAGTTCTTC.

Ten or more counts support this clonotype. This chain links TRBV20-1 with TRBJ2-3; unclear D gene. The CDR3 extends over 16 amino acids. The germline V and J ends were trimmed by 2 bases and 4 bases, with 19 bases remaining between them. Germline loops: CDR1 DFQATT, CDR2 SNEGSKA (reference sequence). CDR3 in amino acids: CSARPSPAIWADTQYF. The CDR3 DNA follows: TGCAGTGCTAGACCCTCCCCTGCAATTTGGGCAGATACGCAGTATTTT.

This chain links TRBV24-1 with TRBJ2-1; D not certain. Germline-derived CDR1 and CDR2 are KGHDR and SFDVKD. This CDR3 is 16 amino acids long. The germline V and J ends were trimmed by 0 bases and 0 bases, with 8 bases remaining between them. CDR3 loop: CATSDLSRSSYNEQFF. The CDR3 coding sequence is TGTGCCACCAGTGATTTGAGCAGGAGCTCCTACAATGAGCAGTTCTTC.

A few counts support this clonotype. CDR3 sequence (DNA): TGTGCCAGCAGAAAATTAAGCTCCTACAATGAGCAGTTCTTC. Amino acid sequence: CASRKLSSYNEQFF. The chain employs TRBV27 and TRBJ2-1; D is undetermined. The germline V and J ends were trimmed by 6 bases and 0 bases, with 9 bases remaining between them. Germline-derived CDR1 and CDR2 are MNHEY and SMNVEV (reference sequence). The CDR3 has 14 residues.